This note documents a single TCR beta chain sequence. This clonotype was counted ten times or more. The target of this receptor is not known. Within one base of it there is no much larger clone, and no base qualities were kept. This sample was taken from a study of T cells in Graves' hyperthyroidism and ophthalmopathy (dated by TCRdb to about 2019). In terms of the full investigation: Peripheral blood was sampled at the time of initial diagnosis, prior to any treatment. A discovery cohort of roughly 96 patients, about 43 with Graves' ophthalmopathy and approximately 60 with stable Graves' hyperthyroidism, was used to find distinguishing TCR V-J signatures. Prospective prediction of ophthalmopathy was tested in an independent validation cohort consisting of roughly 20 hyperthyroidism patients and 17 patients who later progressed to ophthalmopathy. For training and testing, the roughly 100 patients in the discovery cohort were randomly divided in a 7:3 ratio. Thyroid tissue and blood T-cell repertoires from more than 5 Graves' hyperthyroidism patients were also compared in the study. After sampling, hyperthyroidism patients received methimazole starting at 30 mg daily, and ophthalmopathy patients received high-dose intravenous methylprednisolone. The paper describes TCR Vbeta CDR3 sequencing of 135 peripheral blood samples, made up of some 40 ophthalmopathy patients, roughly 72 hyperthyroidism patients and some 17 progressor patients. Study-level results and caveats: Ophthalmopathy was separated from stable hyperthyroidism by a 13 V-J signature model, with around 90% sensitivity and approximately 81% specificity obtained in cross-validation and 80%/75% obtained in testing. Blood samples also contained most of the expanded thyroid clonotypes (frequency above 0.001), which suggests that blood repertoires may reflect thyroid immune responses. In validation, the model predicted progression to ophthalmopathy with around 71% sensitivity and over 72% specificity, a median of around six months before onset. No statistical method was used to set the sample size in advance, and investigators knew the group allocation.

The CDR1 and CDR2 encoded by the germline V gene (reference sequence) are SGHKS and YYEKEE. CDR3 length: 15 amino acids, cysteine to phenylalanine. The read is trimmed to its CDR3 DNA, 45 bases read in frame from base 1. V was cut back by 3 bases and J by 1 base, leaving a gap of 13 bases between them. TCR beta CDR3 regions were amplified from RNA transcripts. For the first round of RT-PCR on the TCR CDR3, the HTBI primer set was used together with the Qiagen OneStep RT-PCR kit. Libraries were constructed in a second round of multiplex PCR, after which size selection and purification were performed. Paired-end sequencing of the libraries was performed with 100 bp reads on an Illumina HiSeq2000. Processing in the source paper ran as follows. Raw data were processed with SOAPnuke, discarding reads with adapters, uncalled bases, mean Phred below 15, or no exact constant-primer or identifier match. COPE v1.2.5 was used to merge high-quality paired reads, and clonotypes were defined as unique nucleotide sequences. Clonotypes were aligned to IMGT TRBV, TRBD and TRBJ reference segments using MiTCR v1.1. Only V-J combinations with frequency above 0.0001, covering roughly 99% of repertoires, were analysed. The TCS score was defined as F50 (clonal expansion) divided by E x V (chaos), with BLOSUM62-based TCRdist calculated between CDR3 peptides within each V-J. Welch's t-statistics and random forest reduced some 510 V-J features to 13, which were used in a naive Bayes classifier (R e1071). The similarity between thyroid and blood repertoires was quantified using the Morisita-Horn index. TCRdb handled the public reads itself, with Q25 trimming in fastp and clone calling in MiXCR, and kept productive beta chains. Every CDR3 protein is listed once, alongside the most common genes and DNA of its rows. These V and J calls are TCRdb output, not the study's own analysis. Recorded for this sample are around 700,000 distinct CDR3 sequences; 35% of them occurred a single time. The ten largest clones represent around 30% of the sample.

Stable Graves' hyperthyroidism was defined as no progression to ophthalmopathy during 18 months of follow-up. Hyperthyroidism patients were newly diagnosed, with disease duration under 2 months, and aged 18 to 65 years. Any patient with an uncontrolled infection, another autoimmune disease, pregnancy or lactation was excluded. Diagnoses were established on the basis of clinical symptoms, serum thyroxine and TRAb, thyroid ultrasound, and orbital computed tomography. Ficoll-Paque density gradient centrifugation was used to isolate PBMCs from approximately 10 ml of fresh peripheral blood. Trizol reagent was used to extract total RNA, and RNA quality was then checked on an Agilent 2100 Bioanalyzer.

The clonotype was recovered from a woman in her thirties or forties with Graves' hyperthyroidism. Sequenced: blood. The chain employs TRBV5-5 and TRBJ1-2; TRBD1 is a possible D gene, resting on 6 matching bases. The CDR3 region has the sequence CASSYTGLVNYGYTF. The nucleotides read TGTGCCAGCAGCTATACAGGGCTTGTTAACTATGGCTACACCTTC.